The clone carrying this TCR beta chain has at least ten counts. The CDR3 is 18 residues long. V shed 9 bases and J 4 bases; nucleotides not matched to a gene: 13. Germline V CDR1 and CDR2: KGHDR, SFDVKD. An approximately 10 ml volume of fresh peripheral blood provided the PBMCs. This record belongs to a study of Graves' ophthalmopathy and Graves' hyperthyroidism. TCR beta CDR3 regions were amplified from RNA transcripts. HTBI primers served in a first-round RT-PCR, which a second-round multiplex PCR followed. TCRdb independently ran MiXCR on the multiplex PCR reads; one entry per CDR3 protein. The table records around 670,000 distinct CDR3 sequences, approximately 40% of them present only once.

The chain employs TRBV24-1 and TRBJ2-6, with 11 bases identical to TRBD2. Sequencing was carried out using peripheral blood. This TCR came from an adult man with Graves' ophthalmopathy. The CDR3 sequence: CATEQTSGTPRGANVLTF. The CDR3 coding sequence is TGTGCCACCGAACAGACTAGCGGGACCCCCCGCGGGGCCAACGTCCTGACTTTC.